Listed below are T cell receptor beta chains from one sample, sequenced in a study of a mutant IDH1 vaccine in newly diagnosed glioma. The assay was immunoSEQ multiplex PCR, and TCRdb's table has in-frame clones only and misses some. The data hold roughly 70,000 clones, with about 83% observed a single time. The sequencing used peripheral blood mononuclear cells (PBMCs), collected from a glioma patient treated with radiotherapy, temozolomide or both. These receptors all come from a woman younger than 35 with glioma. Some clones in this sample may be carry-over from other donors' samples. Each CDR3 is given with its conserved first and last residue. The D gene is left open where the match is weak. A clone size is listed for some rows: how often the clone was seen (once, few, many), or a class if it is expanded.

TRBJ2-7 - TRBV29-1 - CSVSDRGIREQYF TGCAGCGTTTCCGATCGGGGGATTAGGGAGCAGTACTTC
TRBJ1-3 - TRBV6-6 - CASSHGSSGNTIYF TGTGCCAGCAGTCACGGTTCCTCTGGAAACACCATATATTTT
TRBJ2-3 - TRBV5-1 - CASSLGVGDTQYF TGCGCCAGCAGCTTGGGTGTGGGAGATACGCAGTATTTT
TRBJ1-5 - TRBV5-5 TRBD1 CASRRAPTGGGQPQHF TGTGCCAGCAGGCGAGCCCCGACAGGGGGTGGTCAGCCCCAGCATTTT
TRBJ2-6 - TRBV10-3 - CAISHDLCIQSLANVLTF TGTGCCATCAGTCACGACCTCTGTATACAAAGTCTGGCCAACGTCCTGACTTTC
TRBJ2-3 - TRBV4-1 TRBD2 CASSLAEMDTQYF TGCGCCAGTTCCCTAGCGGAAATGGATACGCAGTATTTT
TRBJ2-2 - TRBV30 - CAWSRTADTGELFF TGTGCCTGGAGTCGAACGGCGGACACCGGGGAGCTGTTTTTT
TRBJ1-5 few TRBV19 TRBD1 CASSTAGGGNQPQHF TGTGCCAGTAGTACAGCAGGGGGCGGTAATCAGCCCCAGCATTTT
TRBJ1-1 few TRBV7-6 - CASSLAHRSEAFF TGTGCCAGCAGCTTAGCCCACAGATCTGAAGCTTTCTTT
TRBJ1-2 - TRBV6-1 - CASSGGGVHGYTF TGTGCCAGTTCAGGAGGGGGGGTGCATGGCTACACCTTC
TRBJ2-1 - TRBV7-2 - CASSLKNGGGEQFF TGTGCCAGCAGCCTCAAAAACGGCGGCGGGGAGCAGTTCTTC
TRBJ1-1 - TRBV12-5 TRBD1 CASGGTEQMNTEAFF TGTGCTAGTGGGGGGACAGAGCAAATGAACACTGAAGCTTTCTTT
TRBJ1-4 - TRBV5-6 - CASSLDVGTSNEKLFF TGTGCCAGCAGCTTGGATGTGGGTACTAGTAATGAAAAACTGTTTTTT
TRBJ2-1 - TRBV6-6 TRBD1 CASTSGTEAEQFF TGTGCCAGCACCTCCGGGACAGAGGCTGAGCAGTTCTTC
TRBJ2-2 once TRBV10-2 - CASTASQTGELFF TGCGCCAGCACCGCTTCTCAAACCGGGGAGCTGTTTTTT
TRBJ1-5 - TRBV19 - CASSPLSKPTQPQHF TGTGCCAGTAGTCCTCTCTCGAAACCCACTCAGCCCCAGCATTTT
TRBJ2-1 - TRBV2 TRBD2 CASRSGRVIEQFF TGTGCCAGCAGGAGCGGGAGGGTGATCGAGCAGTTCTTC
TRBJ2-1 once TRBV30 - CAWKLDSSYNEQFF TGTGCCTGGAAGTTGGACAGCTCCTACAATGAGCAGTTCTTC
TRBJ1-5 - TRBV7-2 - CASSLALGGDQPQHF TGTGCCAGCAGCTTAGCGCTAGGGGGGGATCAGCCCCAGCATTTT
TRBJ2-7 - TRBV30 - CAWSVRRDSYEQYF TGTGCCTGGAGTGTACGGAGGGACTCCTACGAGCAGTACTTC
TRBJ1-3 - TRBV30 - CAWSVPDSPGNTIYF TGTGCCTGGAGTGTACCGGACAGTCCTGGAAACACCATATATTTT
TRBJ2-1 - TRBV27 - CASSFGGAEGNEQFF TGTGCCAGCAGTTTCGGCGGAGCGGAGGGGAATGAGCAGTTCTTC
TRBJ2-1 few TRBV19 - CASSIGELYNEQFF TGTGCCAGTAGTATTGGGGAGCTCTACAATGAGCAGTTCTTC
TRBJ1-5 few TRBV6-1 - CASSGNVRTQPQHF TGTGCCAGCAGTGGGAATGTGAGGACTCAGCCCCAGCATTTT
TRBJ1-6 - TRBV9 - CASSVTGVAGSPLHF TGTGCCAGCAGCGTAACTGGCGTAGCTGGTTCACCCCTCCACTTT
TRBJ1-1 - TRBV6-6 - CASSYLSTEAFF TGTGCCAGCAGTTATCTCTCCACTGAAGCTTTCTTT
TRBJ1-5 - TRBV11-2 - CASSRDGASNQPQHF TGTGCCAGCAGCCGGGACGGAGCTAGCAATCAGCCCCAGCATTTT
TRBJ2-1 - TRBV2 - CASSERVTLGDNEQFF TGTGCCAGCAGTGAAAGAGTGACCCTCGGGGACAATGAGCAGTTCTTC
TRBJ2-5 once TRBV5-1 - CASSLQMGQETQYF TGCGCCAGCAGCTTACAGATGGGCCAAGAGACCCAGTACTTC
TRBJ2-7 once TRBV7-7 - CAPLPHPTGSYEQYF TGTGCCCCCCTCCCCCACCCTACGGGGTCCTACGAGCAGTACTTC
TRBJ1-1 few TRBV5-4 TRBD1 CASSALQGLNTEAFF TGTGCCAGCAGCGCCTTACAGGGGCTCAACACTGAAGCTTTCTTT
TRBJ2-7 - TRBV14 - CASSQGFTSTYEQYF TGTGCCAGCAGCCAAGGGTTTACGAGCACCTACGAGCAGTACTTC
TRBJ1-1 few TRBV5-4 TRBD1 CASSFGTGKGTEAFF TGTGCCAGCAGCTTCGGGACAGGGAAAGGCACTGAAGCTTTCTTT
TRBJ1-1 - TRBV6-1 - CASSGPLMNTEAFF TGTGCCAGCAGTGGACCCCTCATGAACACTGAAGCTTTCTTT
TRBJ1-5 - TRBV6-5 - CASTPGVNQPQHF TGTGCCAGCACCCCAGGGGTGAATCAGCCCCAGCATTTT
TRBJ1-5 few TRBV6-1 - CASSGVNQPQHF TGTGCCAGCAGTGGGGTCAATCAGCCCCAGCATTTT
TRBJ1-1 - TRBV19 - CASSIATGTEAFF TGTGCCAGTAGTATAGCCACGGGCACTGAAGCTTTCTTT
TRBJ1-5 - TRBV7-2 - CASSLVAAGDRPQHF TGTGCCAGCAGCTTAGTAGCGGCAGGGGATAGGCCCCAGCATTTT
TRBJ2-6 - TRBV29-1 TRBD1 CSVWGDRVSGANVLTF TGCAGCGTCTGGGGGGACAGGGTCTCTGGGGCCAACGTCCTGACTTTC
TRBJ1-5 - TRBV7-2 - CASSLGRLDQPQHF TGTGCCAGCAGCTTGGGCAGGCTCGATCAGCCCCAGCATTTT
TRBJ1-2 - TRBV5-4 - CASSSDRTGGYTF TGTGCCAGCAGCTCCGACAGGACTGGGGGCTACACCTTC